The present T cell receptor beta chain was sequenced within a study of blood T cell repertoires in COVID-19. About the research overall: In each case, the material was cDNA or gDNA derived from T cells, B-cell-depleted T cells, or PBMCs.

In the authors' workflow: How many nucleated cells were present was estimated from reference gene primer amplification. Sequencing was performed with immunoSEQ multiplex PCR; in TCRdb, only in-frame clones are kept and a portion is missing. V and J calls and clone size are those listed in that table; D and trimming were worked out from the DNA. The data show tens of thousands of clones, with 82% seen just once and 18% held by the top ten. The sequence came from a human donor in a cohort sampled during active COVID-19. The sequenced sample was peripheral blood.

The CDR3 coding sequence is TGTGCCAGTAGAAGGCCGGGGGGGTACGAGCAGTACTTC. It encodes CASRRPGGYEQYF. The chain links TRBV19 to TRBJ2-7; 8 bases map to TRBD2. The CDR3 has 13 amino acids. Trimming at V came to 6 bases and at J to 4 bases, leaving 5 bases not matched to a gene. CDR1 and CDR2 from the germline V gene are LNHDA and SQIVND (reference sequence).